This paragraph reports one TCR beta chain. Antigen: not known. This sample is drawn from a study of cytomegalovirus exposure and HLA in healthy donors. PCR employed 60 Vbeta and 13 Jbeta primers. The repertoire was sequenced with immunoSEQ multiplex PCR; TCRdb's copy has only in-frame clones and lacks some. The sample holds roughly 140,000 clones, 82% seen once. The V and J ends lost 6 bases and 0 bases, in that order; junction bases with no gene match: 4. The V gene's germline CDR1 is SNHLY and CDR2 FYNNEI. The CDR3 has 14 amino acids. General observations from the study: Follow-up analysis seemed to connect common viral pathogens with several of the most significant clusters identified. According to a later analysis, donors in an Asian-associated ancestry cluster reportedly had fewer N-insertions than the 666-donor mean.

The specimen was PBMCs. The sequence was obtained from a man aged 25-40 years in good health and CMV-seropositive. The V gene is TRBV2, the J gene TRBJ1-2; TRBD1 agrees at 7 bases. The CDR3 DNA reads TGTGCCAGCAGACAGGGGACAGCTAACTATGGCTACACCTTC. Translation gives CASRQGTANYGYTF.